Listed below are T cell receptor beta chains from one sample, sequenced in a study of OX40 agonist ivuxolimab in advanced cancers. The data were produced by immunoSEQ multiplex PCR, yet TCRdb's version contains in-frame clones alone and is incomplete. The repertoire holds fewer than 85,000 clones, around 81% seen once, with 4% to 4.5% in the top ten. The sequenced sample was CD4+ or CD8+ T cells sorted from blood, obtained in a trial of the OX40 agonist ivuxolimab. The source of these receptors is an adult with an advanced solid tumor such as melanoma, head and neck, liver or kidney cancer. The conserved cysteine and the conserved F or W are not part of the CDR3 here.

v_call cdr3_aa
TRBV18 ASSPRAWEEQY
TRBV7-5 ARSRRTRLGPYEQY
TRBV5-1 ASSPVTGGWAEQF
TRBV10-3 AMSGGLRDTEAF
TRBV7-3 ASSSLGPEDFTDTQY
TRBV7-3 ASSRDRGLTGELF
TRBV2 ASKQMIVMNTEAF
TRBV7-6 ASSLGTVNNSPLH
TRBV5-5 ASSWGQGAVIGNQPQH
TRBV9 ASSPFGNSEEKLF
TRBV10-3 AISVTGLNTEAF
TRBV25-1 ASSQRSFTDTQY
TRBV19 ASREARYNEQF
TRBV4-2 ASSRGTGESTETQY
TRBV27 ASSIAGYDIDTQY
TRBV18 ASSPLQVTNEKLF
TRBV29-1 SVDVSALDTEAF
TRBV4-2 ASRGSYNEQF
TRBV29-1 SVFSGRSTDTQY
TRBV5-4 ASSLKGTSGGYEQF
TRBV19 ASIRTGGANGGYT
TRBV7-9 ASSLTYEQY
TRBV28 ASSSPLGGNLNTEAF
TRBV7-9 ASSLSGLSTEAF
TRBV4-1 ASSQDGEGQPQH
TRBV5-6 ASARATSTDTQY
TRBV19 ASSMELGASGYT
TRBV7-8 ASSIRGATNEKLF
TRBV18 ASRQSSSETQY
TRBV6-1 ASSEDPATHEQF
TRBV6-6 ASRANRDRANYGYT
TRBV11-2 ASSLVGLSSYNSPLH
TRBV5-1 ASSLDPSLGQGALAKNIQY